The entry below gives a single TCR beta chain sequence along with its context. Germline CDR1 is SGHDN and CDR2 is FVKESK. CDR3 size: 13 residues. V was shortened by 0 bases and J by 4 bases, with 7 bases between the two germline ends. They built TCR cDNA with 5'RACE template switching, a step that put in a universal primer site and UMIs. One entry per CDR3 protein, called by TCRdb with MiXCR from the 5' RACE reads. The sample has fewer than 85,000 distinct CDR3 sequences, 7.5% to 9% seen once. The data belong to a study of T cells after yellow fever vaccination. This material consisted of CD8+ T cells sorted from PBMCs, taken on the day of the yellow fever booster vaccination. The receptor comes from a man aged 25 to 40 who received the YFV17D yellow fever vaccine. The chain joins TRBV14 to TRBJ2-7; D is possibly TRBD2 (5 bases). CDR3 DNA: TGTGCCAGCAGCCAAGAAGCGGTATACGAGCAGTACTTC. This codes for CASSQEAVYEQYF.